A single T cell receptor (beta chain) is shown here with its context. These data are taken from a study of OX40 agonist ivuxolimab in advanced cancers. For the study at large: An anti-OX40 (CD134) antibody with agonistic activity, ivuxolimab, was administered to patients.

Measured with immunoSEQ multiplex PCR; TCRdb has only the in-frame clones, and not every one. The data show about 96,000 clones, less than 95% seen once. Researchers took blood at baseline, on cycle 4 day 1, and on cycle 7 day 1. This specimen consisted of CD4+ or CD8+ T cells sorted from blood, obtained in a trial of the OX40 agonist ivuxolimab. The receptor was derived from an adult with an advanced solid tumor such as melanoma, head and neck, liver or kidney cancer.

The CDR3 DNA is TGTGCCAGTAGTATGTCGGGGGGAGGTCTGGAGACCCAGTACTTC. Its translation is CASSMSGGGLETQYF. The chain combines TRBV19 with TRBJ2-5; 7 nucleotides line up with TRBD2. The J segment lost 5 bases and the V segment lost 3 bases, leaving 9 bases of the junction unmatched. This CDR3 spans 15 amino acids. From germline, CDR1 is LNHDA and CDR2 SQIVND (reference sequence).